The 21 T cell receptor beta chains reported below all come from one sample, sequenced in a study of CD8 T cells in Susac syndrome. Reverse transcription of roughly 0.5 to 1 ug RNA used random hexamers. TCRdb itself ran the immunoSEQ multiplex PCR reads through MiXCR, one entry per CDR3 protein. This table holds roughly 150,000 distinct CDR3 sequences, roughly 96% found once. Sequenced material: CD4+ T cells from PBMCs. The receptor source for this set is a human donor with Susac syndrome.

The gene calls are TRBV7-2 and TRBJ2-1; the D gene could be TRBD1 or TRBD2 (5 bases each). The CDR3 loop spans 16 amino acids. Germline lookup yields CDR1 SGHTA and CDR2 FQGNSA. Trimming stripped 5 bases from V and 5 bases from J, with 19 bases between. In DNA, the CDR3 is TGTGCCAGCAGCCCACTCCCCCCGGGACCAAACAATGAGCAGTTCTTC. It is translated as CASSPLPPGPNNEQFF.

V gene TRBV20-1 combines with J gene TRBJ2-7; D is possibly TRBD2 (6 bases). CDR1 DFQATT and CDR2 SNEGSKA come from the germline V gene (reference sequence). The germline V and J ends were trimmed by 3 bases and 7 bases, with 22 bases remaining between them. The CDR3 is made up of 15 amino acids. CDR3 loop: CSASVTEGSPGEQYF. CDR3 DNA: TGCAGTGCTAGTGTTACGGAGGGCTCGCCGGGGGAGCAGTACTTC.

The chain uses TRBV15 and TRBJ2-2; 9 nucleotides align to TRBD2. The germline CDR1 and CDR2 sequences are LNHNV and YYDKDF (reference sequence). This CDR3 spans 17 amino acids. Germline trimming cut 0 bases from V and 1 base from J; bases unmatched to any gene: 3. CDR3 in amino acids: CATSRDLLAGNTGELFF. As DNA, the CDR3 is TGTGCCACCAGCAGAGATTTACTAGCGGGGAACACCGGGGAGCTGTTTTTT.

The chain links TRBV5-1 to TRBJ1-1, with 8 bases lining up with TRBD1. V trimming: 2 bases; J trimming: 5 bases; junction bases outside the gene matches: 5. Per germline, CDR1 SGHRS and CDR2 YFSETQ. CDR3 length: 14 residues. DNA for the CDR3: TGCGCCAGCAGCTTAGGACAGGGACGTACTGAAGCTTTCTTT. Translation gives CASSLGQGRTEAFF. Together with reference TRBV5-1 and TRBJ1-1, the CDR3 gives the full variable domain: KAGVTQTPRYLIKTRGQQVTLSCSPISGHRSVSWYQQTPGQGLQFLFEYFSETQRNKGNFPGRFSGRQFSNSRSEMNVSTLELGDSALYLCASSLGQGRTEAFFGQGTRLTVV.

The chain has TRBV6-6 and TRBJ2-5, with 7 bases identical to TRBD1. After removal of 7 bases from V and 4 bases from J, the junction contained 6 bases not matched to a gene. This CDR3 spans 13 amino acids. Per the germline V gene, CDR1 is MNHNY and CDR2 is SVGAGI (reference sequence). For the CDR3, the DNA is TGTGCCAGCACCCAACGGGACAGAGAGACCCAGTACTTC. It codes for CASTQRDRETQYF.

The chain couples TRBV2 to TRBJ2-6; maybe TRBD2 (7 bases). The CDR3 extends over 14 amino acids. Trimming removed 11 bases from V and 2 bases from J, with 13 bases in between. Germline V gene sequence: CDR1 SNHLY, CDR2 FYNNEI. CDR3 sequence: CAHEGGAGANVLTF. As DNA, the CDR3 is TGTGCCCATGAGGGGGGGGCTGGGGCCAACGTCCTGACTTTC.

This clonotype was picked up a small number of times. The genes are TRBV12-3 or TRBV12-4 and TRBJ1-1; D unresolved. This CDR3 region has 12 residues. With 1 base removed from V and 3 bases from J, the gap between germline ends came to 3 bases. CDR3 nucleotide sequence: TGTGCCAGCAGTTTAGAAGACACTGAAGCTTTCTTT. It encodes CASSLEDTEAFF.

In nucleotides, the CDR3 is TGCAGTGCTAGAAATCCCCTTTACGAGCAGTACTTC. Its protein is CSARNPLYEQYF. The chain links TRBV20-1 to TRBJ2-7; D remains ambiguous. The CDR3 consists of 12 residues. Trimming cost V 2 bases and J 4 bases, with 9 bases left between them. Germline CDR1 is DFQATT and CDR2 is SNEGSKA (reference sequence).

The CDR3 loop is CASSYKGAGANVLTF. CDR3 nucleotides: TGTGCCAGCAGTTACAAGGGGGCTGGGGCCAACGTCCTGACTTTC. This chain uses TRBV6-5 with TRBJ2-6; D might be TRBD1 (6 bases). Germline V gives CDR1 MNHEY, CDR2 SVGAGI. The CDR3 runs to 15 residues. V gave up 2 bases and J gave up 2 bases, with 7 bases separating them.

The chain employs TRBV20-1 and TRBJ2-7; weak D call: TRBD1 (7 bases). The CDR3 spans 14 residues. Trimming pared 2 bases from V and 4 bases from J, leaving 15 bases between. In germline, CDR1 is DFQATT, CDR2 SNEGSKA (reference sequence). CDR3 in amino acids: CSARSGDSLYEQYF. The CDR3 DNA reads TGCAGTGCTAGATCGGGGGACAGCTTATACGAGCAGTACTTC.

The CDR3, as DNA: TGCAGCGTGACAGGCCTTGGGGGTGTAGGTGGCTACACCTTC. It encodes CSVTGLGGVGGYTF. The chain uses TRBV29-1 and TRBJ1-2; maybe TRBD1 (6 bases). Trimming stripped 6 bases from V and 7 bases from J, with 21 bases between. This CDR3 comprises 14 residues. Germline assignment: CDR1 SQVTM and CDR2 ANQGSEA.

The V and J genes are TRBV5-4 and TRBJ2-7, with a weak D call TRBD2 (5 bases). Between the trimmed V and J ends, which lost 4 bases and 4 bases, there was a span of 18 bases. The length of the CDR3 is 15 residues. Germline lookup yields CDR1 SGHNT and CDR2 YYREEE (reference sequence). The CDR3 loop reads CASSVAAGKGYEQYF. CDR3 nucleotides: TGTGCCAGCAGCGTGGCTGCCGGGAAGGGTTACGAGCAGTACTTC.

V usage is TRBV9 and J usage is TRBJ2-1; D possibly matches TRBD1 or TRBD2 (5 bases each). Germline CDR1 and CDR2: SGDLS and YYNGEE. Trimming cost V 8 bases and J 2 bases, with 17 bases left between them. This CDR3 is built from 15 residues. This CDR3 is CASTSGTGPYNEQFF. The CDR3 DNA reads TGTGCCAGTACGTCAGGGACCGGCCCCTACAATGAGCAGTTCTTC.

The chain has TRBV25-1 and TRBJ1-2; no reliable D call. The CDR3 is 13 residues long. Germline CDR1 and CDR2: MGHDK and SYGVNS. V dropped 2 bases and J dropped 8 bases, with 12 bases sitting between them. In DNA, the CDR3 is TGTGCCAGCAGTGAACCGCGGAGACGAGGCTACACCTTC. The encoded protein is CASSEPRRRGYTF.

This chain joins TRBV19 and TRBJ1-1, with D possibly TRBD1 on 6 matching bases. CDR1 and CDR2 (germline): LNHDA, SQIVND (reference sequence). Trimming took off 2 bases at V and 0 bases at J, with 16 bases between the two ends. The CDR3 extends over 17 amino acids. For the CDR3, the DNA is TGTGCCAGTAGTATATCCGGCTTGACAGGTATGAACACTGAAGCTTTCTTT. Translating gives CASSISGLTGMNTEAFF. The full variable domain, in which reference TRBV19 and TRBJ1-1 provide the parts outside the CDR3, is DGGITQSPKYLFRKEGQNVTLSCEQNLNHDAMYWYRQDPGQGLRLIYYSQIVNDFQKGDIAEGYSVSREKKESFPLTVTSAQKNPTAFYLCASSISGLTGMNTEAFFGQGTRLTVV.

The V and J genes are TRBV12-5 and TRBJ2-7, with 8 bases aligning to TRBD1. CDR3 size: 14 residues. The germline V gene encodes CDR1 LGHNT and CDR2 FRNRAP. V lost 2 bases and J lost 5; bases outside the gene matches: 5. The CDR3 nucleotides read TGTGCTAGTGGTTTGAGTGGACAGGGTGACGAGCAGTACTTC. It is translated as CASGLSGQGDEQYF.

The genes are TRBV19 and TRBJ1-5; D perhaps matches TRBD1 (5 bases). Trimming took 5 bases from V and 0 from J, leaving 11 bases between them. The germline gives CDR1 LNHDA, CDR2 SQIVND (reference sequence). This CDR3 spans 15 amino acids. The CDR3 DNA follows: TGTGCCAGTAGTCCCTGGGGGGATAGCAATCAGCCCCAGCATTTT. Translating it yields CASSPWGDSNQPQHF.

The chain combines TRBV6-5 with TRBJ1-2; D uncertain. CDR1 is MNHEY, CDR2 SVGAGI, per germline. The CDR3 spans 11 residues. CDR3 in amino acids: CAIGHRGGYTF. CDR3 nucleotides: TGTGCTATTGGGCACCGCGGGGGCTACACCTTC.

The chain joins TRBV24-1 to TRBJ1-2; D may be TRBD1 (5 bases). Trimming took off 2 bases at V and 4 bases at J, with 7 bases between the two ends. The CDR3 consists of 13 residues. The germline gives CDR1 KGHDR, CDR2 SFDVKD. The CDR3 DNA reads as TGTGCCACCAGTGATTCCGACAGCTATGGCTACACCTTC. Protein sequence: CATSDSDSYGYTF.

The chain uses TRBV20-1 and TRBJ2-5; tentatively, D is TRBD1 (5 bases). Deletions cut 5 bases from V and 10 bases from J, with 14 bases between. Germline assignment: CDR1 DFQATT and CDR2 SNEGSKA (reference sequence). This CDR3 contains 11 residues. The CDR3 here is CSAGVGASQYF. For the CDR3, the DNA is TGCAGTGCTGGCGTAGGGGCGAGCCAGTACTTC.

J is TRBJ2-1 and V is TRBV29-1; D is uncertain. CDR3 length: 12 amino acids. The germline V gene encodes CDR1 SQVTM and CDR2 ANQGSEA. The V end lost 4 bases, the J end lost 7 bases, and 11 bases lay between the germline ends. The CDR3 DNA reads as TGCAGCGTTGTCCTAGGAACTAATGAGCAGTTCTTC. Amino acids: CSVVLGTNEQFF.